This T cell receptor beta chain stems from a study of blood T cell repertoires in COVID-19. Study overall: The cDNA or gDNA used as material had been derived from T cells, B-cell-depleted T cells, or PBMCs.

The CDR3 covers 13 residues. V shed 4 bases and J shed 4 bases, with 10 bases lying between them. Libraries were prepared by immunoSEQ multiplex PCR; TCRdb keeps only in-frame clonotypes and omits some of them. The sample consists of around 250,000 clones, around 90% of them appearing once. The source of this sequence is a woman aged 55-75 years with COVID-19, enrolled during active disease. The chain has TRBV12-3 or TRBV12-4 and TRBJ1-2; no clear D gene. The sequenced sample was peripheral blood. The CDR3 DNA reads as TGTGCCAGCAGTTCGACACGTACCTATGGCTACACCTTC. Its translation: CASSSTRTYGYTF.